The rows below give T cell receptor beta chains drawn from one sample of a study of breast tumors, draining lymph nodes, adjacent tissues. MiXCR, applied by TCRdb to the multiplex PCR reads, yields one record per CDR3 protein. This table has 150,000 to 200,000 distinct CDR3 sequences, around 33% appearing once. Material for sequencing was axillary lymph node tissue. These receptors all come from a female donor with breast cancer. Some clones in this sample may be carry-over from other donors' samples. Both conserved end residues are part of each CDR3. The D gene is left open where the match is weak. Clone size appears in some rows only: once, few, many, or a class for an expanded clone.

j_call clone_size v_call d_call cdr3_aa cdr3_nt
TRBJ2-3 many TRBV20-1 TRBD2 CSARSLAGGPRYSTDTQYF TGCAGTGCTAGAAGTTTGGCGGGGGGGCCCAGGTACAGCACAGATACGCAGTATTTT
TRBJ2-1 many TRBV20-1 NA CSATSYNEQFF TGCAGTGCTACGAGCTACAATGAGCAGTTCTTC
TRBJ2-3 many TRBV5-8 NA CASSLLLALGTDTQYF TGTGCCAGCAGCTTGCTCCTAGCGCTAGGCACAGATACGCAGTATTTT
TRBJ2-5 once TRBV2 NA CASSEALGGAVETQYF TGTGCCAGCAGTGAAGCGCTTGGGGGGGCAGTTGAGACCCAGTACTTC
TRBJ2-2 many TRBV3-1 NA CASSQVDTGELFF TGTGCCAGCAGCCAAGTGGACACCGGGGAGCTGTTTTTT
TRBJ2-3 many TRBV6-5 NA CATIPPTGTDTQYF TGTGCCACCATCCCCCCCACAGGGACAGATACGCAGTATTTT
TRBJ2-2 NA TRBV9 NA CASSRVVVRTGELFF TGTGCCAGCAGCCGGGTGGTGGTTCGCACCGGGGAGCTGTTTTTT
TRBJ1-6 NA TRBV7-3 NA CASSLGSSGALHF TGTGCCAGCAGCTTAGGCAGTAGTGGGGCCCTCCACTTT
TRBJ1-1 NA TRBV18 NA CASSPPSASYTEAFF TGTGCCAGCTCACCACCTTCAGCTAGTTACACTGAAGCTTTCTTT
TRBJ2-1 many TRBV29-1 TRBD2 CSVGGRSSSYNEQFF TGCAGCGTTGGCGGGAGGTCTAGCTCCTACAATGAGCAGTTCTTC
TRBJ2-3 many TRBV3-1 TRBD2 CASSQESGRATDTQYF TGTGCCAGCAGCCAAGAAAGCGGGAGGGCCACAGATACGCAGTATTTT
TRBJ2-7 NA TRBV6-4 NA CASSHSTQANYEQYF TGTGCCAGCAGTCACTCGACACAGGCAAACTACGAGCAGTACTTC
TRBJ2-3 many TRBV20-1 NA CSARDPRRDTQYF TGCAGTGCTAGAGACCCCCGTCGGGATACGCAGTATTTT
TRBJ1-5 NA TRBV6-2/TRBV6-3 NA CASPPPGQSNQPQHF TGTGCCAGCCCCCCGCCCGGCCAGAGCAATCAGCCCCAGCATTTT
TRBJ2-7 many TRBV20-1 TRBD1 CSADRDRSSYKQYF TGCAGTGCCGACCGGGACAGGAGCTCCTACAAGCAGTACTTC
TRBJ2-3 many TRBV18 NA CASSPQGADTQYF TGTGCCAGCAGCCCCCAGGGAGCAGATACGCAGTATTTT
TRBJ2-2 many TRBV20-1 NA CSARIGGGAGELFF TGCAGTGCTAGGATTGGCGGCGGAGCCGGGGAGCTGTTTTTT
TRBJ2-3 many TRBV5-5 NA CASSLRSGLSLTDTQYF TGTGCCAGCAGCCTGAGATCCGGCCTCTCGCTCACAGATACGCAGTATTTT
TRBJ1-4 once TRBV15 NA CATSRMDPGDEKLFF TGTGCCACCAGCAGAATGGACCCGGGGGACGAAAAACTGTTTTTT
TRBJ2-7 many TRBV5-1 NA CASSLGTPDSYEQYF TGCGCCAGCAGCCTCGGGACACCCGACTCCTACGAGCAGTACTTC
TRBJ1-2 many TRBV7-2 NA CASSLVMPGTIGYTF TGTGCCAGCAGCTTAGTAATGCCGGGCACTATAGGCTACACCTTC
TRBJ2-1 many TRBV5-8 NA CASSLGGGGLYNEQFF TGTGCCAGCAGCTTAGGGGGCGGGGGCTTATACAATGAGCAGTTCTTC
TRBJ2-1 many TRBV5-6 NA CASSFLAGSYNEQFF TGTGCCAGCAGCTTTCTTGCGGGGTCTTACAATGAGCAGTTCTTC
TRBJ2-2 many TRBV28 TRBD1 CASSRQGAGELFF TGTGCCAGCAGCCGACAGGGCGCCGGGGAGCTGTTTTTT
TRBJ1-5 many TRBV7-2 TRBD1 CASSFQGAHSNQPQHF TGTGCCAGCAGCTTTCAGGGGGCCCATAGCAATCAGCCCCAGCATTTT
TRBJ2-7 many TRBV7-9 NA CASSLAMGGDEQYF TGTGCCAGCAGCTTAGCGATGGGCGGAGACGAGCAGTACTTC
TRBJ2-7 many TRBV11-2 NA CASSFFGGPPYEQYF TGTGCCAGCAGCTTTTTCGGGGGCCCACCCTACGAGCAGTACTTC
TRBJ2-5 many TRBV7-7 NA CASSLGSGQQETQYF TGTGCTAGCAGCTTAGGTTCGGGGCAGCAAGAGACCCAGTACTTC
TRBJ1-2 many TRBV10-3 NA CALRGAGTNYGYTF TGTGCCCTCCGGGGGGCAGGTACTAACTATGGCTACACCTTC
TRBJ2-4 few TRBV12-3/TRBV12-4 NA CASSSTWIAKNIQYF TGTGCCAGCAGTTCCACATGGATAGCCAAAAACATTCAGTACTTC
TRBJ2-7 many TRBV9 TRBD1 CASSVELGQGLYF TGTGCCAGCAGCGTAGAATTGGGACAGGGTCTTTACTTC
TRBJ2-1 many TRBV4-3 NA CASSPGLADNEQFF TGCGCCAGCAGCCCGGGGTTAGCGGACAATGAGCAGTTCTTC
TRBJ1-5 many TRBV6-1 NA CASSDRLMPQHF TGTGCCAGCAGTGACCGACTGATGCCCCAGCATTTT
TRBJ2-5 many TRBV6-6 NA CASSDPPGEETQYF TGTGCCAGCAGCGACCCCCCGGGAGAAGAGACCCAGTACTTC
TRBJ2-1 many TRBV3-1 TRBD1 CASSNGQGNEQFF TGTGCCAGCAGCAACGGACAGGGCAATGAGCAGTTCTTC
TRBJ1-2 NA TRBV5-1 NA CASSDGGMDGYTF TGCGCCAGCAGTGACGGGGGGATGGATGGCTACACCTTC
TRBJ2-1 few TRBV6-2/TRBV6-3 TRBD2 CASSYSSGSGHSYNEQFF TGTGCCAGCAGTTACTCGAGTGGTAGCGGGCACTCCTACAATGAGCAGTTCTTC
TRBJ2-3 NA TRBV20-1 NA CSASIPGAPTDTQYF TGCAGTGCTAGTATCCCGGGGGCCCCCACAGATACGCAGTATTTT
TRBJ2-2 many TRBV5-8 TRBD2 CASSSSSGSQTGELFF TGTGCCAGCAGCTCATCCAGCGGGAGTCAGACCGGGGAGCTGTTTTTT
TRBJ2-1 many TRBV7-9 TRBD2 CASSERGGIYNEQFF TGTGCCAGCAGCGAGCGGGGGGGTATTTACAATGAGCAGTTCTTC